The 30 T cell receptor beta chains below come from one sample, sequenced in a study of radiation and T cells in renal cell carcinoma (dated by TCRdb to the early 2020s). Receptors were amplified or captured by the immunoSEQ multiplex PCR assay. TCRdb carries this immuneACCESS record with in-frame sequences only. Its versions omit some clonotypes, under half of them owing to an unresolved V gene in the studies checked, with the rest unexplained. Present in this sample are 150,000 to 200,000 clones, approximately 90% of which were seen just once. The ten largest clones add up to 11% of the sample. What the time point label conveys for this sample: blood 4 weeks post-SBRT, at nephrectomy. The label giving this sample's treatment or condition can be read as: 15 Gy SBRT to primary tumor, nephrectomy 4 weeks later. The material sequenced was blood, taken from a patient whose treatment included radiotherapy and nephrectomy. These receptors originate from a woman aged 45-60 years with renal cell carcinoma.

The chain uses TRBV29-1 and TRBJ1-2; 8 nucleotides line up with TRBD1. The J segment lost 4 bases and the V segment lost 6 bases, leaving 7 bases of the junction unmatched. The CDR3 runs to 13 residues. The germline V gene encodes CDR1 SQVTM and CDR2 ANQGSEA. CDR3 DNA: TGCAGCGTCATACCAGGGGGCGGCTATGGCTACACCTTC. This translates into CSVIPGGGYGYTF. The whole variable domain, remainder taken from reference TRBV29-1 and TRBJ1-2, is SAVISQKPSRDICQRGTSLTIQCQVDSQVTMMFWYRQQPGQSLTLIATANQGSEATYESGFVIDKFPISRPNLTFSTLTVSNMSPEDSSIYLCSVIPGGGYGYTFGSGTRLTVV.

A note on this clone: Other nucleotide sequences in the sample specify the same CDR3. J is TRBJ1-2 and V is TRBV29-1; possible D gene TRBD1, 5 bases. The germline gives CDR1 SQVTM, CDR2 ANQGSEA. Trimming shortened V by 6 bases and J by 7 bases, and 12 bases separated the two germline ends. CDR3 length: 11 amino acids. The CDR3, as DNA: TGCAGCGTGGGGGACGGTCGTGGCTACACCTTC. Amino acid sequence: CSVGDGRGYTF.

The chain links TRBV5-4 to TRBJ2-5; D remains unclear. The CDR3 is 12 amino acids. The V end lost 1 base, the J end lost 2 bases, and 3 bases lay between the germline ends. Germline CDR1 and CDR2: SGHNT and YYREEE (reference sequence). CDR3 DNA sequence: TGTGCCAGCAGCTTGAGTCAAGAGACCCAGTACTTC. It is translated as CASSLSQETQYF.

This clone was detected only a few times. V and J are TRBV15 and TRBJ2-3; possibly TRBD2 for D (5 bases). The germline gives CDR1 LNHNV, CDR2 YYDKDF (reference sequence). This CDR3 has 14 residues. Between the trimmed V and J ends, which lost 1 base and 10 bases, there was a span of 15 bases. The CDR3 loop reads CATSRVLERRAQYF. As DNA, the CDR3 is TGTGCCACCAGCAGAGTGCTAGAGAGGCGGGCGCAGTATTTT.

The chain uses TRBV2 and TRBJ2-7; possible D gene TRBD2, 6 bases. In germline, CDR1 is SNHLY, CDR2 FYNNEI. Trimming took 1 base from V and 4 from J, leaving 14 bases between them. This CDR3 is built from 15 residues. The CDR3 DNA reads TGTGCCAGCAGTGAAGTGGACTACCTTCGTTACGAGCAGTACTTC. Translation: CASSEVDYLRYEQYF.

This chain uses TRBV5-1 with TRBJ1-2, with 11 bases lining up with TRBD1. The V segment lost 0 bases and the J segment 4 bases; nucleotides outside the gene matches: 2. CDR3 length: 15 residues. Germline V CDR1 and CDR2: SGHRS, YFSETQ. CDR3 loop: CASSLEGTGGYGYTF. The CDR3, as DNA: TGCGCCAGCAGCTTGGAGGGGACAGGGGGCTATGGCTACACCTTC. The whole variable domain, filled in from reference TRBV5-1 and TRBJ1-2, reads KAGVTQTPRYLIKTRGQQVTLSCSPISGHRSVSWYQQTPGQGLQFLFEYFSETQRNKGNFPGRFSGRQFSNSRSEMNVSTLELGDSALYLCASSLEGTGGYGYTFGSGTRLTVV.

The sample holds one count of this clone. The genes are TRBV9 and TRBJ2-3, with 8 bases lining up with TRBD2. The CDR3 has 15 residues. V was pared by 0 bases and J by 2 bases, with 2 bases of the junction left unmatched. The V gene's germline CDR1 is SGDLS and CDR2 YYNGEE. CDR3 protein: CASSVVAGFTDTQYF. The CDR3 DNA is TGTGCCAGCAGCGTAGTAGCGGGGTTCACAGATACGCAGTATTTT.

The genes are TRBV5-1 and TRBJ1-4, with a weak D call TRBD1 (5 bases). The V end was cut by 4 bases, the J end by 4 bases, with 17 bases between. The CDR3 has 16 residues. Germline-derived CDR1 and CDR2 are SGHRS and YFSETQ. The CDR3 region has the DNA TGCGCCAGCAGCCTGTCAGCCGGGACGGGTAATGAAAAACTGTTTTTT. As protein: CASSLSAGTGNEKLFF. Complete variable domain (other parts from reference TRBV5-1 and TRBJ1-4): KAGVTQTPRYLIKTRGQQVTLSCSPISGHRSVSWYQQTPGQGLQFLFEYFSETQRNKGNFPGRFSGRQFSNSRSEMNVSTLELGDSALYLCASSLSAGTGNEKLFFGSGTQLSVL.

This clone was seen more than once but under ten times. The chain combines TRBV29-1 with TRBJ2-3; tentative D call: TRBD1 (6 bases). This CDR3 is built from 13 residues. Germline assignment: CDR1 SQVTM and CDR2 ANQGSEA. The CDR3 DNA sequence: TGCATGGGGGCTCAAACTAGCACAGATACGCAGTATTTT. Translation: CMGAQTSTDTQYF.

The chain employs TRBV9 and TRBJ1-2, with TRBD1 matching 8 bases. Germline V gene lookup returns CDR1 SGDLS and CDR2 YYNGEE. The trim removed 3 bases at V and 6 bases at J, leaving 13 bases unmatched. The CDR3 is made up of 16 amino acids. The CDR3 protein is CASSATPDRGSNGYTF. As DNA, the CDR3 is TGTGCCAGCAGCGCGACCCCAGACAGGGGTTCGAATGGCTACACCTTC.

The CDR3 sequence: CASSNGLDTGELFF. CDR3 in DNA: TGTGCCAGTAGTAACGGTTTGGACACCGGGGAGCTGTTTTTT. This chain connects TRBV19 to TRBJ2-2; D is ambiguous. The V gene lost 4 bases and the J gene lost 3 bases, with 9 bases spanning the gap. Germline V gene lookup returns CDR1 LNHDA and CDR2 SQIVND (reference sequence). The CDR3 runs 14 residues.

This rearrangement joins TRBV5-1 to TRBJ2-5, with 9 bases identical to TRBD2. V lost 1 base to trimming and J lost 7 bases; unmatched junction nucleotides: 11. Germline CDR1 reads SGHRS; CDR2 reads YFSETQ. The CDR3 length is 16 residues. CDR3 protein: CASSLTSGTSIATQYF. The CDR3 DNA sequence: TGCGCCAGCAGCTTGACCTCCGGGACTAGCATAGCGACCCAGTACTTC.

This clone was recorded a few times. The V call is TRBV5-1, the J call TRBJ1-1, with 8 bases that match TRBD1. The CDR3 extends over 15 amino acids. CDR1 is SGHRS and CDR2 is YFSETQ in the germline V gene. With V trimmed by 5 bases and J by 0 bases, 6 bases remained unmatched. As DNA, the CDR3 is TGCGCCAGCAGAGGGGGGACAGGAGTGAACACTGAAGCTTTCTTT. This encodes CASRGGTGVNTEAFF.

The V gene is TRBV9, the J gene TRBJ2-4; 10 bases fit TRBD2. Germline values: CDR1 SGDLS, CDR2 YYNGEE. J was trimmed by 6 bases and V by 0 bases; bases with no gene match: 9. The CDR3 sequence is 17 residues long. CDR3: CASSVESGGAGGNIQYF. The CDR3 bases are TGTGCCAGCAGCGTAGAGAGCGGGGGGGCTGGTGGAAACATTCAGTACTTC.

The genes are TRBV6-1 and TRBJ1-2; D is uncertain. Germline CDR1 and CDR2: MNHNS and SASEGT. Trimming left V 2 bases short and J 8 bases short, with 12 bases between. The CDR3 is made up of 13 amino acids. The CDR3 region has the DNA TGTGCCAGCAGTGAATATAGTTCGGGGGGCTACACCTTC. The encoded protein is CASSEYSSGGYTF.

The chain is built from TRBV27 and TRBJ1-2, with a tentative D call TRBD1 (5 bases). Germline CDR1 and CDR2: MNHEY and SMNVEV (reference sequence). The CDR3 sequence is 11 residues long. V was trimmed by 4 bases and J by 5 bases, leaving 5 bases between them. CDR3 nucleotide sequence: TGTGCCAGCAGTTCAGGGTATGGCTACACCTTC. It translates to CASSSGYGYTF.

The CDR3 DNA is TGTGCCAGCAGTATCGGGGGCCTTGAAGCTTTCTTT. Amino acids: CASSIGGLEAFF. The rearrangement joins TRBV6-5 to TRBJ1-1, with a weak D call TRBD1 (6 bases). CDR3 length: 12 residues. Germline V lookup: CDR1 MNHEY, CDR2 SVGAGI. V lost 5 bases and J 7 bases, leaving 11 bases between the germline ends.

The chain has TRBV7-6 and TRBJ2-7; D remains unclear. The CDR3 is 15 residues long. The germline CDR1 and CDR2 sequences are SGHVS and FNYEAQ. V was trimmed by 3 bases and J by 0 bases, leaving 12 bases between them. The CDR3 DNA sequence: TGTGCCAGCAGCTTCAATTTTGAGGCCTCCTACGAGCAGTACTTC. Translating gives CASSFNFEASYEQYF. The whole variable domain, remainder taken from reference TRBV7-6 and TRBJ2-7, is GAGVSQSPRYKVTKRGQDVALRCDPISGHVSLYWYRQALGQGPEFLTYFNYEAQQDKSGLPNDRFSAERPEGSISTLTIQRTEQRDSAMYRCASSFNFEASYEQYFGPGTRLTVT.

The rearrangement joins TRBV18 to TRBJ1-1; 10 bases fit TRBD1. The germline gives CDR1 KGHSH, CDR2 LQKENI. The CDR3 spans 14 residues. V gave up 6 bases and J gave up 3 bases; unmatched junction bases: 4. This CDR3 is CASSGTGVDTEAFF. CDR3 DNA sequence: TGTGCCAGCTCCGGGACAGGGGTAGACACTGAAGCTTTCTTT.

The chain is built from TRBV6-1 and TRBJ2-3; unclear D gene. This CDR3 comprises 13 residues. V dropped 7 bases and J dropped 6 bases, with 14 bases sitting between them. Germline CDR1 and CDR2: MNHNS and SASEGT. The CDR3 loop is CASTLRSTDTQYF. In DNA, the CDR3 is TGTGCCAGCACCTTAAGGTCTACGGATACGCAGTATTTT.

Concerning this clone: A single base is all that separates this from a far larger clone, so a read error is likely. The chain recombines TRBV4-3 with TRBJ1-1; D possibly corresponds to TRBD1 (5 bases). Germline CDR1 LGHNA, CDR2 YSLEER. V lost 4 bases and J 0 bases, leaving 15 bases between the germline ends. The CDR3 is made up of 16 amino acids. The CDR3 here is CASSPSSTEVNTEAFF. CDR3 in DNA: TGCGCCAGCAGCCCTTCCTCGACAGAAGTGAACACTGAAGCTTTCTTT.

The CDR3 loop reads CASSFSLTDTQYF. CDR3 sequence (DNA): TGTGCCAGCAGCTTCAGTCTTACAGATACGCAGTATTTT. The J gene is TRBJ2-3, the V gene TRBV11-3; D gene uncertain. The CDR3 is made up of 13 amino acids. Trimming removed 3 bases from V and 3 bases from J, with 7 bases in between. The germline CDR1 and CDR2 sequences are SGHNT and YENEEA.

This sequence joins TRBV5-1 and TRBJ1-3, with TRBD1 as a possible D gene (6 bases). The V end was cut by 4 bases, the J end by 10 bases, with 18 bases between. Germline CDR1 and CDR2: SGHRS and YFSETQ. The CDR3 contains 14 residues. Here the CDR3 reads CASSPGGAMETIYF. The CDR3 region has the DNA TGCGCCAGCAGCCCCGGGGGGGCAATGGAAACCATATATTTT.

V and J are TRBV7-6 and TRBJ1-6; D unresolved. The ends were cut back, 0 bases at V and 7 bases at J, with 10 bases in the middle. The CDR3 is 15 residues long. Germline V gene sequence: CDR1 SGHVS, CDR2 FNYEAQ. CDR3 sequence reads: CASSLAPGENSPLHF. CDR3 nucleotides: TGTGCCAGCAGCTTAGCCCCTGGGGAAAATTCACCCCTCCACTTT. Supplemented by reference TRBV7-6 and TRBJ1-6, the full variable domain reads GAGVSQSPRYKVTKRGQDVALRCDPISGHVSLYWYRQALGQGPEFLTYFNYEAQQDKSGLPNDRFSAERPEGSISTLTIQRTEQRDSAMYRCASSLAPGENSPLHFGNGTRLTVT.

The chain has TRBV9 and TRBJ2-3, with 7 bases matching TRBD1. Germline V lookup: CDR1 SGDLS, CDR2 YYNGEE. The ends lost 0 bases at V and 3 bases at J; junction bases unmatched: 4. CDR3 length: 15 residues. Here the CDR3 reads CASSVGDSRTDTQYF. The CDR3 bases are TGTGCCAGCAGCGTAGGGGACAGTAGAACAGATACGCAGTATTTT.

The chain has TRBV5-1 and TRBJ1-6; TRBD1 might be the D (5 bases). Germline V gives CDR1 SGHRS, CDR2 YFSETQ. The CDR3 has 15 residues. The V end lost 1 base, the J end lost 10 bases, and 15 bases lay between the germline ends. The CDR3 is CASSLSGGEDSPLHF. The CDR3 DNA reads TGCGCCAGCAGCTTGTCGGGAGGGGAGGACTCACCCCTCCACTTT.

The chain carries TRBV7-2 and TRBJ1-2; D unresolved. Germline V lookup: CDR1 SGHTA, CDR2 FQGNSA. The V gene lost 1 base and the J gene lost 8 bases, with 5 bases spanning the gap. This CDR3 has 11 amino acids. CDR3 nucleotides: TGTGCCAGCAGCTTAGAATGGGGCTACACCTTC. It encodes CASSLEWGYTF.

The chain uses TRBV30 and TRBJ2-5; unclear D gene. Germline assignment: CDR1 GTSNPN and CDR2 SVGIG (reference sequence). The CDR3 covers 13 residues. V lost 0 bases and J lost 1, with 6 bases in between. CDR3 nucleotides: TGTGCCTGGAGTGTAGGGCTCCAAGAGACCCAGTACTTC. Translation gives CAWSVGLQETQYF.

V usage is TRBV5-6 and J usage is TRBJ2-7; TRBD1 is a possible D gene (6 bases). The CDR3 has 15 amino acids. CDR1 is SGHDT and CDR2 is YYEEEE in the germline V gene. V was trimmed by 4 bases and J by 5 bases, leaving 19 bases between them. The CDR3 protein is CASSAGQGQYNEQYF. DNA of the CDR3: TGTGCCAGCAGCGCTGGCCAGGGGCAGTACAACGAGCAGTACTTC.

A single count supports this clone. The rearrangement joins TRBV6-6 to TRBJ1-5; 8 bases align to TRBD1. The CDR3 runs to 16 residues. With V trimmed by 4 bases and J by 7 bases, 12 bases remained unmatched. Germline V CDR1 and CDR2: MNHNY, SVGAGI (reference sequence). The CDR3 protein is CASSWGPGQGRQPQHF. The CDR3 region has the DNA TGTGCCAGCAGTTGGGGACCTGGACAGGGAAGGCAGCCCCAGCATTTT.